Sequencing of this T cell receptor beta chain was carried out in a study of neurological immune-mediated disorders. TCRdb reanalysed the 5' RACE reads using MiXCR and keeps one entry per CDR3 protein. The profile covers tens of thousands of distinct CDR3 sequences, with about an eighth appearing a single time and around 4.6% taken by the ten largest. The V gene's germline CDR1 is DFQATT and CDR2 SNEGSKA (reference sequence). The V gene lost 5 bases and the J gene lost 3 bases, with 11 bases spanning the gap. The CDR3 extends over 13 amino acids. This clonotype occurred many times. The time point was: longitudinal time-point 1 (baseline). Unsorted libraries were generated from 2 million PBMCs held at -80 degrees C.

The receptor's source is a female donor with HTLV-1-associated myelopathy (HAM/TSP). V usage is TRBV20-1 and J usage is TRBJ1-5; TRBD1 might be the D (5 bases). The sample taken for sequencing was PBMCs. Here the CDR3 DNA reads TGCAGTGCTGGGGGGAGGGACAATCAGCCCCAGCATTTT. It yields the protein CSAGGRDNQPQHF.